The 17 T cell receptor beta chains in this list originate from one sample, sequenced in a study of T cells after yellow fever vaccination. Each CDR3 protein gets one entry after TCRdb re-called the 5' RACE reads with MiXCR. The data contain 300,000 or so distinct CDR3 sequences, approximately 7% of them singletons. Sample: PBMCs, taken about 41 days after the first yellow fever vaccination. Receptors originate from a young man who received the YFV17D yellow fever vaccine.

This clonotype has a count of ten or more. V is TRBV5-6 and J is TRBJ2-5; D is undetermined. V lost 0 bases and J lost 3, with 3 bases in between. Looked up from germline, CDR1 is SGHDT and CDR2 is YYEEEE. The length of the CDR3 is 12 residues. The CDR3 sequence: CASSLVEETQYF. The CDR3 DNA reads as TGTGCCAGCAGCTTGGTGGAAGAGACCCAGTACTTC.

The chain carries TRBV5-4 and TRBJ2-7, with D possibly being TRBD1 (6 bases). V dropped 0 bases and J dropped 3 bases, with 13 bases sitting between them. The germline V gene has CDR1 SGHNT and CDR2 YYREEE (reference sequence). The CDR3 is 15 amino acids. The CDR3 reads CASSLEGQGFYEQYV. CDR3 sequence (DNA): TGTGCCAGCAGCTTGGAAGGGCAGGGGTTCTACGAGCAGTACGTC.

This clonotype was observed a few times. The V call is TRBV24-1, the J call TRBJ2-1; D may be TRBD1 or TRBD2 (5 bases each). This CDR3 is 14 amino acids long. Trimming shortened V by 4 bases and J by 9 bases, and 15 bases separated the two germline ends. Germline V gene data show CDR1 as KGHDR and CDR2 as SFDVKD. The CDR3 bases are TGTGCCACCAGTGACCAGGGAGTGGGTGGTGAGCAGTTCTTC. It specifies CATSDQGVGGEQFF.

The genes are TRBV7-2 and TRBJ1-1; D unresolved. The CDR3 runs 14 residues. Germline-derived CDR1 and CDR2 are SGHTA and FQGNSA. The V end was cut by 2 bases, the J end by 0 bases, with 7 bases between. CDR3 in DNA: TGTGCCAGCAGCTTAAACAGTATGAACACTGAAGCTTTCTTT. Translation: CASSLNSMNTEAFF.

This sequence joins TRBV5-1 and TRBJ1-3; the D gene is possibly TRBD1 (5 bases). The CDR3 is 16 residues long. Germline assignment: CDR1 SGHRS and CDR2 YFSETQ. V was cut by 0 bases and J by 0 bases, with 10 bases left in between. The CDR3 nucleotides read TGCGCCAGCAGCTTGGAGGGACTAAACTCTGGAAACACCATATATTTT. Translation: CASSLEGLNSGNTIYF.

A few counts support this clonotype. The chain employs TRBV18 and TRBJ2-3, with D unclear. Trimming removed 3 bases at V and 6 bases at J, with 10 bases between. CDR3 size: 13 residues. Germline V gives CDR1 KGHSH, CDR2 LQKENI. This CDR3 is CASSPPSLDTQYF. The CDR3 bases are TGTGCCAGCTCACCCCCGAGCCTGGATACGCAGTATTTT.

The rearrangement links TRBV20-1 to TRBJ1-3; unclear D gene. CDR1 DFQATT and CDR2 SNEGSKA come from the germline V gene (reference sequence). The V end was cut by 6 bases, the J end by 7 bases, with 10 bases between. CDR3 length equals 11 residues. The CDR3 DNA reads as TGCAGTGCCCCGAGTGTGAACACCATATATTTT. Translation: CSAPSVNTIYF.

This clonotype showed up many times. CDR3: CASSTLQDSGANVLTF. CDR3 DNA sequence: TGTGCCAGCAGCACCCTACAGGACTCTGGGGCCAACGTCCTGACTTTC. The gene calls are TRBV7-3 and TRBJ2-6, with a tentative D call TRBD1 (5 bases). CDR1 SGHTA and CDR2 FQGTGA come from the germline V gene. The V and J ends lost 5 bases and 0 bases respectively, with 11 bases between them. The CDR3 is 16 residues long. Drawing the rest from reference TRBV7-3 and TRBJ2-6, the complete variable domain is GAGVSQTPSNKVTEKGKYVELRCDPISGHTALYWYRQSLGQGPEFLIYFQGTGAADDSGLPNDRFFAVRPEGSVSTLKIQRTERGDSAVYLCASSTLQDSGANVLTFGAGSRLTVL.

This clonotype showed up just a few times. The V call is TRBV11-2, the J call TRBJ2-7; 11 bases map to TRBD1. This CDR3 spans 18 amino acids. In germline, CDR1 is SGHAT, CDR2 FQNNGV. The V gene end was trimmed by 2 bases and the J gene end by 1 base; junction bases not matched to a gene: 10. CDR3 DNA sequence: TGTGCCAGCAGCTTATACCGGACAGGGGGCTCCCTATCCTACGAGCAGTACTTC. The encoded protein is CASSLYRTGGSLSYEQYF.

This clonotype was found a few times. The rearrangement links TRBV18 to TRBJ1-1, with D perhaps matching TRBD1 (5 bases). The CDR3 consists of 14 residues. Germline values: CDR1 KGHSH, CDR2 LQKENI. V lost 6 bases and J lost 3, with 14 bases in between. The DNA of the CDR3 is TGTGCCAGCTCTCCTCGGGACGGATACACTGAAGCTTTCTTT. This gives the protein CASSPRDGYTEAFF. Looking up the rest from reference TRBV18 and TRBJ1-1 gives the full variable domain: NAGVMQNPRHLVRRRGQEARLRCSPMKGHSHVYWYRQLPEEGLKFMVYLQKENIIDESGMPKERFSAEFPKEGPSILRIQQVVRGDSAAYFCASSPRDGYTEAFFGQGTRLTVV.

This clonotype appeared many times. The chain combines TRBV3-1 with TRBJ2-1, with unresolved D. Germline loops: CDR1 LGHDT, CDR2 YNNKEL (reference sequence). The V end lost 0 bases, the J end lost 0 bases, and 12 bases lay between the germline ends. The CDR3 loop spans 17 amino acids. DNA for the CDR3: TGTGCCAGCAGCCAAGATCTCGGCTACAACTCCTACAATGAGCAGTTCTTC. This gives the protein CASSQDLGYNSYNEQFF.

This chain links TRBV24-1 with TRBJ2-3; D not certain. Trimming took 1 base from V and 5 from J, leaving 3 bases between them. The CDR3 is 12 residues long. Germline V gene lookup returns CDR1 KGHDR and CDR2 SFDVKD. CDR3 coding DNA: TGTGCCACCAGTGATTTCGGAGATACGCAGTATTTT. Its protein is CATSDFGDTQYF.

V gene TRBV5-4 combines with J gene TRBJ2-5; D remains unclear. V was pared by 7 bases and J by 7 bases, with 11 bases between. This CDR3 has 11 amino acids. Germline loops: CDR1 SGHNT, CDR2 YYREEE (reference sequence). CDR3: CASGDLGTQYF. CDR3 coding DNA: TGTGCCAGCGGCGATCTGGGGACCCAGTACTTC.

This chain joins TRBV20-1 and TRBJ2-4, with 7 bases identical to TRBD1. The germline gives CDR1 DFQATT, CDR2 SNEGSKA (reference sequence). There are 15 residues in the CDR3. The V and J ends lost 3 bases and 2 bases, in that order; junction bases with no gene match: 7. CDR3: CSASGDRVSKNIQYF. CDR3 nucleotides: TGCAGTGCTAGTGGTGACAGGGTCTCCAAAAACATTCAGTACTTC.

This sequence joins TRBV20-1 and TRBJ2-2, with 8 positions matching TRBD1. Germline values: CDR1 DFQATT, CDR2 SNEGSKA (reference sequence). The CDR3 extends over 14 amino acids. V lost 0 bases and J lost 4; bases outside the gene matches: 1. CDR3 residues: CSAREDRATGELFF. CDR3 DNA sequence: TGCAGTGCTAGAGAGGACAGGGCCACCGGGGAGCTGTTTTTT.

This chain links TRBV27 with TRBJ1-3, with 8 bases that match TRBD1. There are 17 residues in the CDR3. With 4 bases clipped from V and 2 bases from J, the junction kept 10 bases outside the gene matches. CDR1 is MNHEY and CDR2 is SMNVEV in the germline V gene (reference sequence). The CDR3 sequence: CASSSIGQGIPGNTIYF. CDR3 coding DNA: TGTGCCAGCAGTTCCATCGGACAGGGAATCCCTGGAAACACCATATATTTT.

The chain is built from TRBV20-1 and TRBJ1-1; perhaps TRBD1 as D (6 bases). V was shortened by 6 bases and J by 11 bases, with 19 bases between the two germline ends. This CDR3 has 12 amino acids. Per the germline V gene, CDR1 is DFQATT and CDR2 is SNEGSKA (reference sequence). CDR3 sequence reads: CSAKHRDRVAFF. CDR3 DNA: TGCAGTGCCAAGCACAGGGACCGGGTGGCTTTCTTT.